The next 14 T cell receptor beta chains were all read from a single sample in a study of Graves' ophthalmopathy and Graves' hyperthyroidism. Amplification from RNA transcripts yielded the TCR beta CDR3 regions. Second-round multiplex PCR came after first-round RT-PCR with HTBI primers. MiXCR was run by TCRdb on the multiplex PCR reads, yielding one entry per CDR3 protein. The table lists approximately 460,000 distinct CDR3 sequences, around 15% of them singletons. The specimen sequenced was blood. These receptors were obtained from a woman in her twenties or thirties with Graves' ophthalmopathy.

This clonotype was counted only a few times. The chain is built from TRBV20-1 and TRBJ2-5, with 10 positions matching TRBD2. Trimming cost V 3 bases and J 4 bases; bases outside gene matches: 5. Germline V gene sequence: CDR1 DFQATT, CDR2 SNEGSKA (reference sequence). The CDR3 loop spans 14 amino acids. The CDR3 coding sequence is TGCAGTGCTAGTAAACTAGCGGGATTAGAGACCCAGTACTTC. Encoded protein: CSASKLAGLETQYF.

This clonotype appeared a few times. The chain has TRBV7-9 and TRBJ1-6, with a weak D call TRBD1 (6 bases). Germline V gene sequence: CDR1 SEHNR, CDR2 FQNEAQ (reference sequence). CDR3 length: 14 amino acids. V gave up 5 bases and J gave up 10 bases, with 15 bases separating them. CDR3 amino acids: CASSPPGAGSPLHF. In DNA form, the CDR3 reads TGTGCCAGCAGCCCCCCAGGGGCCGGGTCACCCCTCCACTTT.

This clonotype came up many times. The chain couples TRBV10-3 to TRBJ2-7; a weak D match, TRBD2 (5 bases). This CDR3 has 11 residues. Germline V gives CDR1 ENHRY, CDR2 SYGVKD. V was shortened by 5 bases and J by 5 bases, with 7 bases between the two germline ends. The CDR3 region has the DNA TGTGCCATCAGTTCCGGGAACGAGCAGTACTTC. As protein: CAISSGNEQYF.

This clonotype has a count of ten or more. The rearrangement links TRBV29-1 to TRBJ1-1; no definite D call. Trimming removed 6 bases from V and 0 bases from J, with 5 bases in between. The CDR3 is made up of 11 amino acids. The germline CDR1 and CDR2 sequences are SQVTM and ANQGSEA. DNA of the CDR3: TGCAGCGTACTAGTGAACACTGAAGCTTTCTTT. This codes for CSVLVNTEAFF.

In its sample, this clonotype was seen many times. This chain joins TRBV30 and TRBJ2-5, with 9 bases matching TRBD2. Germline CDR1 GTSNPN, CDR2 SVGIG (reference sequence). CDR3 length equals 13 residues. J lost 8 bases, V lost 4 bases, and 8 bases had no gene match. CDR3 coding DNA: TGTGCCTGGACCCGCGGGGGGGCCGATACCCAGTACTTC. This translates into CAWTRGGADTQYF. The full variable domain, its missing parts supplied by reference TRBV30 and TRBJ2-5, is SQTIHQWPATLVQPVGSPLSLECTVEGTSNPNLYWYRQAAGRGLQLLFYSVGIGQISSEVPQNLSASRPQDRQFILSSKKLLLSDSGFYLCAWTRGGADTQYFGPGTRLLVL.

This chain connects TRBV4-1 to TRBJ1-6; D possibly corresponds to TRBD1 (5 bases). The CDR3 consists of 14 residues. Germline lookup yields CDR1 MGHRA and CDR2 YSYEKL. V lost 3 bases and J 7 bases, leaving 10 bases between the germline ends. As DNA, the CDR3 is TGCGCCAGCAGCCAGGGGGGGGTCAATTCACCCCTCCACTTT. As protein: CASSQGGVNSPLHF.

This clonotype occurred many times. The chain carries TRBV2 and TRBJ2-6; D not resolved. In germline, CDR1 is SNHLY, CDR2 FYNNEI. CDR3 size: 14 residues. V was trimmed by 4 bases and J by 0 bases, leaving 4 bases between them. The CDR3 loop reads CASSGGSGANVLTF. Here the CDR3 DNA reads TGTGCCAGCAGTGGGGGCTCTGGGGCCAACGTCCTGACTTTC.

This clonotype was recorded many times. The rearrangement joins TRBV6-2 or TRBV6-3 to TRBJ2-3; the match to TRBD2 covers 9 bases. CDR3 length: 18 amino acids. The junction had 13 bases not matched to a gene; V was cut back by 6 bases and J by 0 bases. CDR1 and CDR2 from the germline V gene are MNHEY and SVGEGT. This CDR3 reads CASSPLLAGSFSTDTQYF. CDR3 nucleotide sequence: TGTGCCAGCAGCCCTCTTCTAGCGGGGTCCTTTAGCACAGATACGCAGTATTTT.

This clonotype was detected ten times or more. The V and J genes are TRBV5-1 and TRBJ1-5; D may be TRBD1 (6 bases). The CDR3 contains 13 residues. CDR1 and CDR2 from the germline V gene are SGHRS and YFSETQ. Trimming took off 2 bases at V and 6 bases at J, with 9 bases between the two ends. As DNA, the CDR3 is TGCGCCAGCAGCTTCGAGGGGGTTCAGCCCCAGCATTTT. It yields the protein CASSFEGVQPQHF.

This clonotype was seen repeatedly, ten times or more. The chain carries TRBV6-2 or TRBV6-3 and TRBJ1-6; a weak D match, TRBD1 (6 bases). This CDR3 has 15 amino acids. V dropped 7 bases and J dropped 9 bases, with 19 bases sitting between them. Germline CDR1 and CDR2: MNHEY and SVGEGT. The CDR3 DNA follows: TGTGCCAGCACTCACGGGGGCCAGGGGATTTCACCCCTCCACTTT. Translated: CASTHGGQGISPLHF.

Ten or more counts support this clonotype. The rearrangement joins TRBV12-3 or TRBV12-4 to TRBJ2-5; 9 bases align to TRBD2. The CDR3 is 15 residues long. With V trimmed by 3 bases and J by 4 bases, 6 bases remained unmatched. The CDR3: CASSFGGGAIETQYF. For the CDR3, the DNA is TGTGCCAGCAGTTTTGGCGGGGGGGCGATAGAGACCCAGTACTTC.

This clonotype was counted many times. The chain couples TRBV20-1 to TRBJ1-2; TRBD1 aligns across 9 bases. CDR1 is DFQATT and CDR2 is SNEGSKA in the germline V gene (reference sequence). The J segment lost 7 bases and the V segment lost 5 bases, leaving 14 bases of the junction unmatched. The CDR3 is made up of 15 amino acids. CDR3 protein: CSAPILLDRGGGYTF. In DNA, the CDR3 is TGCAGTGCTCCAATACTCCTGGACAGGGGAGGTGGCTACACCTTC.

At least ten counts were recorded for this clonotype. The rearrangement joins TRBV12-5 to TRBJ2-7; no definite D call. This CDR3 spans 14 amino acids. Germline CDR1 is LGHNT and CDR2 is FRNRAP. Trimming shortened V by 5 bases and J by 3 bases, and 14 bases separated the two germline ends. In DNA form, the CDR3 reads TGTGCTAGTGGTCCTTTCAGTGTGTACTACGAGCAGTACTTC. Protein product: CASGPFSVYYEQYF. The full variable domain, rest sourced from reference TRBV12-5 and TRBJ2-7, is DARVTQTPRHKVTEMGQEVTMRCQPILGHNTVFWYRQTMMQGLELLAYFRNRAPLDDSGMPKDRFSAEMPDATLATLKIQPSEPRDSAVYFCASGPFSVYYEQYFGPGTRLTVT.

Ten or more counts support this clonotype. The V call is TRBV29-1, the J call TRBJ1-2; 9 bases map to TRBD1. The CDR3 runs 11 residues. Germline loops: CDR1 SQVTM, CDR2 ANQGSEA. The trim removed 6 bases at V and 6 bases at J, leaving 2 bases unmatched. CDR3 DNA sequence: TGCAGCGTCGGGACAGGGCATGGCTACACCTTC. Translated: CSVGTGHGYTF.